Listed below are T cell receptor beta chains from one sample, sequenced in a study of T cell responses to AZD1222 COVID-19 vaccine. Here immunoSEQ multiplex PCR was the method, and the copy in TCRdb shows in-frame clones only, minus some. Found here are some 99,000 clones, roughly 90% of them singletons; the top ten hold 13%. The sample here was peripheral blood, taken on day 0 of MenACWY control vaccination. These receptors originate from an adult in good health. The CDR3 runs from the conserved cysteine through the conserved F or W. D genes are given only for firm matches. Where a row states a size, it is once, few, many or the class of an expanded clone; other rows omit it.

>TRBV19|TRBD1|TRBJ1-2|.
TGTGCCAGTAGCAAAAACCGGGACAGAAACTATGGCTACACTTTC
CASSKNRDRNYGYTF
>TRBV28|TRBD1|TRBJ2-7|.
TGTGCCAGCACCCTTGGACAGGGGGGATACGAGCAGTACTTC
CASTLGQGGYEQYF
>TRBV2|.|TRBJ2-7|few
TGTGCCAGCACTCGGTCACGATCAGGCTACGAGCAGTACTTC
CASTRSRSGYEQYF
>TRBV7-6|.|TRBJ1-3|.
TGTGCCAGCAGCCTCCGGCCGGGGGGCAGCTCTGGAAACACCATATATTTT
CASSLRPGGSSGNTIYF
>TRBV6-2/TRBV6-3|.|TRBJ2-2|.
TGTGCCAGCAGTTACTCGGGAGGGGGCCCGGGGGAGCTGTTTTTT
CASSYSGGGPGELFF
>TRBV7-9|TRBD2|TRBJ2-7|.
TGTGCCAGCAGCCTACCCCTAGCGGGAGGTACCTACGAGCAGTACTTC
CASSLPLAGGTYEQYF
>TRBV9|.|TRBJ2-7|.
TGTGCCAGCAGCGTCGCCGGGACCCGCTCCTACGAGCAGTACTTC
CASSVAGTRSYEQYF
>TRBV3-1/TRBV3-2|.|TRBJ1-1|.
TGTGCCAGCAGCCTAGCTCTGGGCATGAACACTGAAGCTTTCTTT
CASSLALGMNTEAFF
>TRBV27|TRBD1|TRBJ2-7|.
TGTGCCAGCAGTTTAAGGGACAGGGGGCGTGGTGCCCCCTACGAGCAGTACTTC
CASSLRDRGRGAPYEQYF
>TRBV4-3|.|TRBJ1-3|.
TGCGCCAGCAGCCCCGACGGGCCGTTCTCTGGAAACACCATATATTTT
CASSPDGPFSGNTIYF
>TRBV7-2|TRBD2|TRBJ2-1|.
TGTGCCAGCAGCTCACATCGGACTAGCAGTTCCTACAATGAGCAGTTCTTC
CASSSHRTSSSYNEQFF
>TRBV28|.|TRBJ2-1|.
TGTGCCAGCAGTTTCCAGGGGGGAGAACACAATGAGCAGTTCTTC
CASSFQGGEHNEQFF
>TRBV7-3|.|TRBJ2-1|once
TGTGCCAGCAGCTTTTTCCCCTACAATGAGCAGTTCTTC
CASSFFPYNEQFF
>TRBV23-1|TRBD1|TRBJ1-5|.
TGCGCCAGCAGTCAACTTACAGGGGGCGAGGTAGGTCAGCCCCAGCATTTT
CASSQLTGGEVGQPQHF
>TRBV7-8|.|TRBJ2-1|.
TGTGCCAGCAGCTTAGGGGCATCGGCCGATGAGCAGTTCTTC
CASSLGASADEQFF
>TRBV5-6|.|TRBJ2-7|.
TGTGCCAGCAGCTTCCGATCCTACGAGCAGTACTTC
CASSFRSYEQYF
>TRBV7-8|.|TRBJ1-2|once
TGTGCCAGCAGCTTAGTCGCCGGTGATAACTATGGCTACACCTTC
CASSLVAGDNYGYTF
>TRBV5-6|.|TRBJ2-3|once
TGTGCCAGCAGCTTGGTATTAGCGTGGTCCACAGATACGCAGTATTTT
CASSLVLAWSTDTQYF
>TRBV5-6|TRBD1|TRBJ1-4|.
TGTGCCAGCAGCCTGGGACAGGGAGGGGCAACTAATGAAAAACTGTTTTTT
CASSLGQGGATNEKLFF
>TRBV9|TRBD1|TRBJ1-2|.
TGTGCCAGCAGCGTCCGGGACAGCGACTCAAACTATGGCTACACCTTC
CASSVRDSDSNYGYTF
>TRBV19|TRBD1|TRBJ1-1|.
TGTGCCAGTAGTATAGTCCGATCTGGACAGGCGAAAACTGAAGCTTTCTTT
CASSIVRSGQAKTEAFF
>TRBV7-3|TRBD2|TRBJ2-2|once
TGTGCCAGCAGCGGACTAGCGGGTGAAACCGGGGAGCTGTTTTTT
CASSGLAGETGELFF
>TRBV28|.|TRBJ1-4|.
TGTGCCAGCACCGAGGCACAGCTCCATGAAAAACTGTTTTTT
CASTEAQLHEKLFF
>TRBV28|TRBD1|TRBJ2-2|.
TGTGCCAGCAGCTATTTGGACAGGCAGAACACCGGGGAGCTGTTTTTT
CASSYLDRQNTGELFF
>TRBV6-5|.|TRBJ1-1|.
TGTGCCAGCGCCAGGGGTTACACTGAAGCTTTCTTT
CASARGYTEAFF
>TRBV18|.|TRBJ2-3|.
TGTGCCAGCTCACCCTCGGCAGATACGCAGTATTTT
CASSPSADTQYF
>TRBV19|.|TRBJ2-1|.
TGTGCCAGTAGTAGGGGCCAGCCAAACAATGAGCAGTTCTTC
CASSRGQPNNEQFF
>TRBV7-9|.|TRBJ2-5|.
TGTGCCAGCAGCTTACAGGGACGAGAGACCCAGTACTTC
CASSLQGRETQYF
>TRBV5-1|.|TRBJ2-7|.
TGCGCCAGCAGCCTCCGGGTCTCCAGGGCCTACGAGCAGTACTTC
CASSLRVSRAYEQYF
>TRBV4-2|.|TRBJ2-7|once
TGTGCCAGCAGCCAGACACTAGGGACCTACGAGCAGTACTTC
CASSQTLGTYEQYF
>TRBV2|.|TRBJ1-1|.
TGTGCCAGCAGTGAAGCGGAACAGGGCAACACTGAAGCTTTCTTT
CASSEAEQGNTEAFF
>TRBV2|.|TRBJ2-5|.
TGTGCCAGCAGTGGCAGCCAAGAGACCCAGTACTTC
CASSGSQETQYF